The 15 T cell receptor beta chains given below trace back to one sample, sequenced in a study of regulatory T cells in long-lasting Graves disease. Time point reported: newly diagnosed GD, antithyroid drugs for less than 3 months. With RNA extracted from PBMCs as input, the TCR library was made. Relying on iRepertoire HTBI primers and Arm-PCR of CDR3 regions, the team built TCR beta libraries. A single record per CDR3 protein comes from TCRdb applying MiXCR to the multiplex PCR reads. This table holds 200,000 to 250,000 distinct CDR3 sequences, approximately 20% found once. The starting material was peripheral blood mononuclear cells (PBMCs), obtained at new diagnosis, from a patient treated with antithyroid drugs. The receptors were gathered from a female donor with Graves disease.

V and J are TRBV7-9 and TRBJ1-2, with D possibly matching TRBD1 (5 bases). V was shortened by 5 bases and J by 9 bases, with 22 bases between the two germline ends. CDR1 SEHNR and CDR2 FQNEAQ come from the germline V gene (reference sequence). CDR3 size: 15 residues. Written as DNA, the CDR3 is TGTGCCAGCAGCCCTGACAGCCTCGGAAATGTGAGCTACACCTTC. This gives the protein CASSPDSLGNVSYTF.

This clonotype qualifies as medium-sized. CDR3 region: CAWSPGQVGYGYTF. In DNA form, the CDR3 reads TGTGCCTGGAGCCCGGGGCAGGTTGGGTATGGCTACACCTTC. This rearrangement joins TRBV30 to TRBJ1-2; weak D call: TRBD1 (5 bases). This CDR3 is built from 14 residues. Germline V gives CDR1 GTSNPN, CDR2 SVGIG (reference sequence). V was trimmed by 3 bases and J by 5 bases, leaving 16 bases between them.

In this sample, this clonotype turned up many times. This chain joins TRBV24-1 and TRBJ2-1; D is perhaps TRBD2 (5 bases). Trimming shortened V by 4 bases and J by 0 bases, and 6 bases separated the two germline ends. In germline, CDR1 is KGHDR, CDR2 SFDVKD. The CDR3 runs 14 residues. This CDR3 is CATSDAGSYNEQFF. DNA of the CDR3: TGTGCCACCAGTGACGCGGGCTCCTACAATGAGCAGTTCTTC.

This clonotype was seen at least ten times. V usage is TRBV29-1 and J usage is TRBJ2-3; 9 bases agree with TRBD2. V dropped 1 base and J dropped 4; count of bases not matched to a gene: 12. CDR3 length equals 17 residues. Per the germline V gene, CDR1 is SQVTM and CDR2 is ANQGSEA. The CDR3 is CSVEGALAGQSADTQYF. CDR3 in DNA: TGCAGCGTTGAAGGGGCACTAGCGGGCCAGTCCGCAGATACGCAGTATTTT.

This clonotype was detected only a few times. The rearrangement uses TRBV18 and TRBJ1-1, with D unresolved. The V gene lost 3 bases and the J gene lost 2 bases, with 10 bases spanning the gap. Germline assignment: CDR1 KGHSH and CDR2 LQKENI. This CDR3 is built from 14 residues. CDR3 nucleotides: TGTGCCAGCTCACCCTCGGACGGAAACACTGAAGCTTTCTTT. Translation gives CASSPSDGNTEAFF. The full variable domain, with the rest looked up from reference TRBV18 and TRBJ1-1, is NAGVMQNPRHLVRRRGQEARLRCSPMKGHSHVYWYRQLPEEGLKFMVYLQKENIIDESGMPKERFSAEFPKEGPSILRIQQVVRGDSAAYFCASSPSDGNTEAFFGQGTRLTVV.

This clonotype was found many times. The chain couples TRBV12-5 to TRBJ2-5; 10 positions match TRBD2. Germline lookup yields CDR1 LGHNT and CDR2 FRNRAP. The CDR3 length is 16 residues. With 3 bases clipped from V and 3 bases from J, the junction kept 7 bases outside the gene matches. In DNA, the CDR3 is TGTGCTAGTGGTTTAACAGCGGGAGGGCCGGAAGAGACCCAGTACTTC. This codes for CASGLTAGGPEETQYF.

At least ten counts were recorded for this clonotype. The rearrangement uses TRBV6-9 and TRBJ2-5; no firm D call. Germline CDR1 is MNHGY and CDR2 is SVAAGI. CDR3 length equals 13 residues. V dropped 4 bases and J dropped 1 base, with 7 bases sitting between them. In DNA, the CDR3 is TGTGCCAGCAGTTCACTGATCCAAGAGACCCAGTACTTC. Its translation: CASSSLIQETQYF.

The chain is built from TRBV3-1 and TRBJ1-1, with 8 nucleotides matching TRBD1. This CDR3 contains 17 residues. Germline V gene lookup returns CDR1 LGHDT and CDR2 YNNKEL (reference sequence). V lost 2 bases to trimming and J lost 0 bases; unmatched junction nucleotides: 8. The CDR3 DNA reads as TGTGCCAGCAGCCAACGGACAGGGCTGCCCTTGAACACTGAAGCTTTCTTT. It specifies CASSQRTGLPLNTEAFF.

V is TRBV5-4 and J is TRBJ1-2; D ambiguous. The length of the CDR3 is 15 residues. Germline CDR1 SGHNT, CDR2 YYREEE (reference sequence). Trimming shortened V by 0 bases and J by 7 bases, and 16 bases separated the two germline ends. The CDR3 is CASSLGNSVWFGYTF. CDR3 in DNA: TGTGCCAGCAGCTTGGGGAACAGCGTATGGTTTGGCTACACCTTC.

This clonotype has a count of ten or more. The genes are TRBV5-1 and TRBJ2-1, with D possibly being TRBD2 (6 bases). The CDR3 consists of 13 residues. Trimming took off 3 bases at V and 5 bases at J, with 9 bases between the two ends. CDR1 is SGHRS and CDR2 is YFSETQ in the germline V gene. The CDR3 DNA sequence: TGCGCCAGCAGCTCGGGACTCCACAATGAGCAGTTCTTC. Amino acids: CASSSGLHNEQFF.

J is TRBJ1-1 and V is TRBV12-3 or TRBV12-4; D gene uncertain. Trimming cost V 5 bases and J 0 bases, with 10 bases left between them. The CDR3 covers 14 residues. This CDR3 reads CASSPYAMNTEAFF. The DNA of the CDR3 is TGTGCCAGCAGTCCCTACGCCATGAACACTGAAGCTTTCTTT.

This rearrangement joins TRBV3-1 to TRBJ2-1, with D unresolved. CDR1 LGHDT and CDR2 YNNKEL come from the germline V gene (reference sequence). The CDR3 is 14 amino acids. V was cut by 1 base and J by 7 bases, with 11 bases left in between. The CDR3 is CASSQGVSMNEQFF. The CDR3 bases are TGTGCCAGCAGCCAAGGCGTGTCGATGAATGAGCAGTTCTTC.

This clonotype was counted once. The rearrangement uses TRBV30 and TRBJ1-1; D uncertain. The V gene lost 1 base and the J gene lost 3 bases, with 9 bases spanning the gap. The CDR3 has 13 amino acids. Per the germline V gene, CDR1 is GTSNPN and CDR2 is SVGIG (reference sequence). CDR3 loop: CAWSGLEDTEAFF. The DNA for the CDR3 is TGTGCCTGGAGTGGGCTGGAAGACACTGAAGCTTTCTTT. The entire variable domain, with the rest obtained from reference TRBV30 and TRBJ1-1, is as follows: SQTIHQWPATLVQPVGSPLSLECTVEGTSNPNLYWYRQAAGRGLQLLFYSVGIGQISSEVPQNLSASRPQDRQFILSSKKLLLSDSGFYLCAWSGLEDTEAFFGQGTRLTVV.

This clonotype was observed once. This chain joins TRBV27 and TRBJ1-6; tentative D call: TRBD1 (5 bases). Trimming left V 2 bases short and J 5 bases short, with 10 bases between. The length of the CDR3 is 15 residues. Germline values: CDR1 MNHEY, CDR2 SMNVEV (reference sequence). Written as DNA, the CDR3 is TGTGCCAGCAGTTTACAGCCAGGGAATAATTCACCCCTCCACTTT. It specifies CASSLQPGNNSPLHF.

Only a few counts were recorded for this clonotype. The chain is built from TRBV5-4 and TRBJ1-1, with D unresolved. The germline V gene has CDR1 SGHNT and CDR2 YYREEE (reference sequence). The germline V and J ends were trimmed by 1 base and 3 bases, with 7 bases remaining between them. The CDR3 spans 13 residues. The DNA of the CDR3 is TGTGCCAGCAGCTTGCCGGGAGACACTGAAGCTTTCTTT. Protein product: CASSLPGDTEAFF.